This is a list of T cell receptor beta chains from one sample in a study of cytomegalovirus exposure and HLA in healthy donors. Method: immunoSEQ multiplex PCR; TCRdb's copy keeps in-frame clones and lacks some. The table lists fewer than 75,000 clones. Sequencing was performed on PBMCs. These receptors came from a boy younger than 18 in good health and CMV-seronegative. Both conserved end residues are part of each CDR3. A D gene is named only where the DNA matches it firmly.

v_gene,j_gene,d_gene,len,CDR3aa,CDR3nt
TRBV11-3,TRBJ1-1,TRBD1,14,CASSSNNRGTEAFF,TGTGCCAGCAGCTCGAATAACAGGGGCACTGAAGCTTTCTTT
TRBV5-1,TRBJ1-2,-,13,CASSLASNYGYTF,TGCGCCAGCAGCTTGGCCAGTAACTATGGCTACACCTTC
TRBV7-2,TRBJ1-2,-,16,CASSLAARGWNYGYTF,TGTGCCAGCAGCTTAGCGGCTCGGGGATGGAACTATGGCTACACCTTC
TRBV5-1,TRBJ2-3,TRBD2,13,CASGRGGSDTQYF,TGCGCCTCGGGGCGGGGGGGATCAGATACGCAGTATTTT
TRBV2,TRBJ1-1,TRBD1,17,CASRSGQGRFSSTEAFF,TGTGCCAGCAGGTCCGGACAGGGTCGATTTTCCTCTACTGAAGCTTTCTTT
TRBV13,TRBJ2-1,-,14,CASSSRTAYNEQFF,TGTGCCAGCAGCTCAAGGACAGCCTACAATGAGCAGTTCTTC
TRBV14,TRBJ2-1,TRBD2,15,CASSHRGGGYNEQFF,TGTGCCAGCAGCCATAGGGGCGGGGGCTACAATGAGCAGTTCTTC
TRBV6-5,TRBJ1-5,TRBD1,14,CASSSGQGNQPQHF,TGTGCCAGCAGTTCCGGACAGGGCAATCAGCCCCAGCATTTT
TRBV11-2,TRBJ1-6,-,15,CASSLGSGPTTPLHF,TGTGCCAGCAGCTTAGGATCAGGGCCCACCACACCCCTCCACTTT
TRBV5-1,TRBJ1-5,-,15,CASSWSGDGNQPQHF,TGCGCCAGCAGCTGGTCCGGGGATGGCAATCAGCCCCAGCATTTT
TRBV7-8,TRBJ1-1,TRBD1,16,CASSTRSGQGAIGAFF,TGTGCCAGCAGCACGCGGTCGGGACAGGGGGCTATCGGAGCTTTCTTT
TRBV7-2,TRBJ2-1,-,15,CASSPRGRDYNEQFF,TGTGCCAGCAGCCCACGGGGTAGGGATTACAATGAGCAGTTCTTC
TRBV27,TRBJ2-7,-,14,CASSFFGVGDEQYF,TGTGCCAGCAGTTTCTTCGGGGTCGGCGACGAGCAGTACTTC
TRBV29-1,TRBJ1-2,-,14,CSAPSGGINYGYTF,TGCAGCGCCCCGAGCGGCGGGATTAACTATGGCTACACCTTC
TRBV7-2,TRBJ1-1,-,15,CASSLASTGNTEAFF,TGTGCCAGCAGCTTAGCATCGACAGGGAACACTGAAGCTTTCTTT
TRBV14,TRBJ1-4,TRBD1,20,CASSLIYNYRDRGPNEKLFF,TGTGCCAGCAGCCTCATTTATAACTACCGGGACAGGGGGCCAAATGAAAAACTGTTTTTT
TRBV11-3,TRBJ2-7,-,14,CASSLSGRGDEQYF,TGTGCCAGCAGCTTATCGGGCAGGGGAGACGAGCAGTACTTC
TRBV25-1,TRBJ1-6,-,14,CASRQGAYNSPLHF,TGTGCCAGCAGACAGGGCGCCTATAATTCACCCCTCCACTTT
TRBV28,TRBJ1-1,TRBD1,14,CASTRLDRETEAFF,TGTGCCAGCACTCGCCTAGACAGGGAGACTGAAGCTTTCTTT
TRBV7-9,TRBJ1-4,-,13,CASQTTANEKLFF,TGTGCCAGCCAGACTACGGCTAATGAAAAACTGTTTTTT
TRBV18,TRBJ1-5,-,13,CASSLTEDQPQHF,TGTGCCAGCTCACTCACCGAGGATCAGCCCCAGCATTTT
TRBV6-5,TRBJ2-7,TRBD1,15,CASRVGQASRNEQYF,TGTGCCAGCAGGGTCGGACAGGCGTCCAGAAACGAGCAGTACTTC
TRBV6-1,TRBJ1-1,TRBD1,14,CASSVGQSNTEAFF,TGTGCCAGCAGTGTGGGACAGTCGAACACTGAAGCTTTCTTT
TRBV5-8,TRBJ2-1,-,12,CASSFTGGEQFF,TGTGCCAGCAGCTTCACAGGTGGGGAGCAGTTCTTC
TRBV30,TRBJ2-7,TRBD1,12,CAWGQGAGEQYF,TGTGCCTGGGGACAGGGGGCAGGCGAGCAGTACTTC
TRBV30,TRBJ1-2,TRBD1,14,CAWEGQHTNYGYTF,TGTGCCTGGGAGGGACAGCATACTAACTATGGCTACACCTTC
TRBV10-1,TRBJ2-4,-,16,CASSVDRHGGKNIQYF,TGCGCCAGCAGTGTGGACAGACACGGAGGCAAAAACATTCAGTACTTC
TRBV27,TRBJ2-7,TRBD1,13,CASTTGGKNEQYF,TGTGCCAGTACAACAGGGGGCAAAAACGAGCAGTACTTC
TRBV14,TRBJ2-2,-,15,CASSQWAGPTGELFF,TGTGCCAGCAGCCAATGGGCAGGGCCGACCGGGGAGCTGTTTTTT
TRBV7-6,TRBJ2-7,TRBD1,16,CASSRDPTGAAYEQYF,TGTGCCAGCAGCCGGGACCCGACAGGGGCTGCCTACGAGCAGTACTTC
TRBV30,TRBJ2-7,-,13,CAWSVLAPYEQYF,TGTGCCTGGAGTGTACTTGCGCCCTACGAGCAGTACTTC
TRBV10-1,TRBJ1-2,-,13,CASSARGMSGYTF,TGCGCCAGCAGTGCCAGGGGAATGAGTGGCTACACCTTC
TRBV5-4,TRBJ2-3,-,14,CASIPGPHADTQYF,TGTGCCAGCATACCCGGTCCCCACGCAGATACGCAGTATTTT
TRBV6-1,TRBJ2-7,-,14,CASSEEYSSYEQYF,TGTGCCAGCAGTGAAGAATACAGCTCCTACGAGCAGTACTTC
TRBV6-1,TRBJ1-2,-,16,CAGSEEGQSANYGYTF,TGTGCCGGCAGTGAGGAAGGACAGTCGGCTAACTATGGCTACACCTTC
TRBV7-3,TRBJ2-1,TRBD2,15,CASSSAGGPLNEQFF,TGTGCCAGCAGCTCGGCGGGAGGGCCTCTCAATGAGCAGTTCTTC
TRBV10-1,TRBJ2-3,TRBD2,16,CASSAIAGGPQDTQYF,TGCGCCAGCAGTGCGATAGCGGGGGGGCCTCAAGATACGCAGTATTTT
TRBV5-6,TRBJ2-1,TRBD2,15,CASSFGGSSYNEQFF,TGTGCCAGCAGCTTCGGCGGGAGCTCCTACAATGAGCAGTTCTTC
TRBV6-4,TRBJ1-2,-,14,CASSYSPGGYGYTF,TGTGCCAGCAGTTATAGTCCGGGAGGGTATGGCTACACCTTC
TRBV7-3,TRBJ2-5,TRBD2,15,CASSLGLAETETQYF,TGTGCCAGCAGCTTAGGACTAGCGGAGACAGAGACCCAGTACTTC
TRBV5-4,TRBJ1-2,TRBD1,15,CASSSRQGGRDGYTF,TGTGCCAGCAGTTCACGACAGGGGGGTCGAGATGGCTACACCTTC
TRBV4-2,TRBJ2-7,-,14,CASSTLQGSYEQYF,TGTGCCAGCAGCACCCTACAGGGAAGCTACGAGCAGTACTTC
TRBV30,TRBJ1-1,-,15,CAWSPYHRATGEAFF,TGTGCCTGGAGCCCCTACCATAGGGCGACAGGTGAAGCTTTCTTT
TRBV19,TRBJ1-1,-,15,CASRITEAGNTEAFF,TGTGCCAGTAGAATTACGGAGGCGGGGAACACTGAAGCTTTCTTT
TRBV19,TRBJ2-1,-,16,CASSQVADSSYNEQFF,TGTGCCAGTAGTCAGGTAGCGGATAGCTCCTACAATGAGCAGTTCTTC
TRBV29-1,TRBJ1-3,TRBD1,14,CSVEDQGARNTIYF,TGCAGCGTTGAAGATCAGGGGGCGCGGAACACCATATATTTT
TRBV28,TRBJ1-2,-,13,CASSLPRDNGYTF,TGTGCCAGCAGCCTCCCGAGGGATAATGGCTACACCTTC
TRBV5-1,TRBJ2-6,-,17,CASSTAGYPSGANVLTF,TGCGCCAGCAGCACTGCAGGCTACCCATCTGGGGCCAACGTCCTGACTTTC
TRBV5-1,TRBJ2-5,TRBD2,16,CASSLGTSGRGETQYF,TGCGCCAGCAGCTTGGGGACTAGCGGGAGAGGAGAGACCCAGTACTTC
TRBV28,TRBJ1-2,TRBD1,14,CASKEGQGAYGYTF,TGTGCCAGTAAAGAAGGACAGGGGGCTTATGGCTACACCTTC
TRBV6-5,TRBJ1-1,-,16,CASSYSAQSMNTEAFF,TGTGCCAGCAGTTACTCGGCACAGAGCATGAACACTGAAGCTTTCTTT